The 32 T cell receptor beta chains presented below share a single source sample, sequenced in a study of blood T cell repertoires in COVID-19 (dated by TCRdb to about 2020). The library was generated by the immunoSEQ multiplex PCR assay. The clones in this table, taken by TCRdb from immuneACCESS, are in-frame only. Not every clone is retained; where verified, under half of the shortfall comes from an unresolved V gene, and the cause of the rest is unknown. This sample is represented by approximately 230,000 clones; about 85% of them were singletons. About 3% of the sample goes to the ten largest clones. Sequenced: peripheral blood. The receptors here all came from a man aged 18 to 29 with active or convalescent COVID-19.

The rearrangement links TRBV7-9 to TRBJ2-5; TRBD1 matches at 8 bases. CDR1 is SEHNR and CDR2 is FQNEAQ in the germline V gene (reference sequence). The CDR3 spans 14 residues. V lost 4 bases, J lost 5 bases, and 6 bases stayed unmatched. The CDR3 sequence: CASSWADREETQYF. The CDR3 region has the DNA TGTGCCAGCAGCTGGGCGGACAGGGAGGAGACCCAGTACTTC.

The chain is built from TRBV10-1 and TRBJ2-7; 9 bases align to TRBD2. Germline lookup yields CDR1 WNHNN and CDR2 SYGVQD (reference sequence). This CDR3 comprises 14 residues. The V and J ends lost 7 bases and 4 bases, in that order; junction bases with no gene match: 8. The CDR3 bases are TGCGCCAGCAATAGCGGGAGTGAGGAATACGAGCAGTACTTC. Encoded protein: CASNSGSEEYEQYF.

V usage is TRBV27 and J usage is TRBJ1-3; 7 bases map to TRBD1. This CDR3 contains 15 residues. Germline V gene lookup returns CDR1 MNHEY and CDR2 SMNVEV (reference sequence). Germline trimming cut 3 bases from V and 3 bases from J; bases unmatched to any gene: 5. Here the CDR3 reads CASSFRGTVGNTIYF. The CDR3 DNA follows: TGTGCCAGCAGTTTCCGTGGGACAGTTGGAAACACCATATATTTT.

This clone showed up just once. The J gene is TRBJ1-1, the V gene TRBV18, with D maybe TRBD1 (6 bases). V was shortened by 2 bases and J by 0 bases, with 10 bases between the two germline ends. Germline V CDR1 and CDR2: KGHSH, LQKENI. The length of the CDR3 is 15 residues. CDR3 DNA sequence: TGTGCCAGCTCACCAAGGGCAGGGGTGAACACTGAAGCTTTCTTT. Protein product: CASSPRAGVNTEAFF.

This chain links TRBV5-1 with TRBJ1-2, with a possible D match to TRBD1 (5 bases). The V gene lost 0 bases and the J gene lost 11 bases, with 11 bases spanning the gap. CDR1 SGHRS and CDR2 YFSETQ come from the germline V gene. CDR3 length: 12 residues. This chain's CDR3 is CASSLGAGWYTF. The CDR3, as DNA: TGCGCCAGCAGCTTGGGGGCAGGGTGGTACACCTTC. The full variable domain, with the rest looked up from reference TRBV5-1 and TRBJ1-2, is KAGVTQTPRYLIKTRGQQVTLSCSPISGHRSVSWYQQTPGQGLQFLFEYFSETQRNKGNFPGRFSGRQFSNSRSEMNVSTLELGDSALYLCASSLGAGWYTFGSGTRLTVV.

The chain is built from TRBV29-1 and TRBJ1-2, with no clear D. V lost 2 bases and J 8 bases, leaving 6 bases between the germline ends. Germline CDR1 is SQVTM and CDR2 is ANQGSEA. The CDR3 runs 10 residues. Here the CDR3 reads CSVEPGGYTF. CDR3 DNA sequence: TGCAGCGTTGAACCAGGAGGCTACACCTTC.

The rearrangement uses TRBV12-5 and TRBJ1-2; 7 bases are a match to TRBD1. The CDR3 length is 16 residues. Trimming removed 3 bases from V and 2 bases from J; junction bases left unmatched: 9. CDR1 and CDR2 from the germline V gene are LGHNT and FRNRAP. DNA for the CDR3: TGTGCTAGTGGTTTAGGGGGCGCTGCGTGGAACTATGGCTACACCTTC. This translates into CASGLGGAAWNYGYTF.

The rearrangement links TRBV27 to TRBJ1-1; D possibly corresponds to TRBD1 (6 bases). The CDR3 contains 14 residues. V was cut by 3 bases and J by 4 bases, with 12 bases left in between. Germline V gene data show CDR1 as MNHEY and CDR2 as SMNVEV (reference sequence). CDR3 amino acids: CASSFNRDGTEAFF. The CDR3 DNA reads TGTGCCAGCAGTTTCAACAGGGATGGCACTGAAGCTTTCTTT.

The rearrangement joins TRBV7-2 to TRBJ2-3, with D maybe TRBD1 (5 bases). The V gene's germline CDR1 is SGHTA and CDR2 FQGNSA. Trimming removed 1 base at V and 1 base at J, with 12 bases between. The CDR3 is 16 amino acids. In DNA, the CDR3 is TGTGCCAGCAGCTTAGGATGGGGCGACCGCACAGATACGCAGTATTTT. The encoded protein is CASSLGWGDRTDTQYF.

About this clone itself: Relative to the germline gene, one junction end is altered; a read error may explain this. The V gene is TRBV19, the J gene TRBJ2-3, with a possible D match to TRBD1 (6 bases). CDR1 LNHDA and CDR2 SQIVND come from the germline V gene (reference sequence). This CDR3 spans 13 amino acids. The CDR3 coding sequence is TGTGCCAATAGTGGACAGCCCACAGATACGCAGTATTTT. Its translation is CANSGQPTDTQYF.

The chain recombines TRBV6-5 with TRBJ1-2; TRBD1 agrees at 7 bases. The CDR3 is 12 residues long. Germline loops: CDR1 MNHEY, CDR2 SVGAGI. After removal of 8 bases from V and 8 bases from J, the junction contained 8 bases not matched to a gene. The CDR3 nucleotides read TGTGCCAGCCGGGACAGTGACGTGGGCTACACCTTC. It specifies CASRDSDVGYTF.

The CDR3 DNA reads TGTGCCTGGTGGGAAGGGGCGAAGGGCTACACCTTC. Translating it yields CAWWEGAKGYTF. V usage is TRBV30 and J usage is TRBJ1-2, with D tentatively TRBD1 (5 bases). Trimming shortened V by 5 bases and J by 8 bases, and 15 bases separated the two germline ends. Germline V lookup: CDR1 GTSNPN, CDR2 SVGIG (reference sequence). The length of the CDR3 is 12 residues.

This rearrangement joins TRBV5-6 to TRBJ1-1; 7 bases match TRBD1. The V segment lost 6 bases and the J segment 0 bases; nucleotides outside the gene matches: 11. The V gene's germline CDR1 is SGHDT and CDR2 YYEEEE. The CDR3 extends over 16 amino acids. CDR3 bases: TGTGCCAGCAACACTTGGACAGGCGCCATGAACACTGAAGCTTTCTTT. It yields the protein CASNTWTGAMNTEAFF.

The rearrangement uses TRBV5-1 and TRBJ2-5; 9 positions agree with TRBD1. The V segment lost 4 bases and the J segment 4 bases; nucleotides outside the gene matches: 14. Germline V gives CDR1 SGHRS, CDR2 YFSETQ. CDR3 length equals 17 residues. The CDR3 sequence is CASSVLGTGSPGETQYF. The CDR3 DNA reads TGCGCCAGCAGCGTGTTAGGGACAGGGTCTCCTGGAGAGACCCAGTACTTC.

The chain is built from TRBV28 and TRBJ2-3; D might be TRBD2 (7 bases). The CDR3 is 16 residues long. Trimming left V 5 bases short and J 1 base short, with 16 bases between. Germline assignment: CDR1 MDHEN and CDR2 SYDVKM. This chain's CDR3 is CASSRGGARGTDTQYF. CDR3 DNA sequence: TGTGCCAGCAGTCGAGGGGGGGCGCGTGGCACAGATACGCAGTATTTT.

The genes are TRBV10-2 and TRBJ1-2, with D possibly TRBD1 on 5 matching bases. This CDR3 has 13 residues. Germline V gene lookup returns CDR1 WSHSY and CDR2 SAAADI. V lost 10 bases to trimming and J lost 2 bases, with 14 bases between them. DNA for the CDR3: TGCGCCACCACGCGGGGGGGGAACTATGGCTACACCTTC. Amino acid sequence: CATTRGGNYGYTF.

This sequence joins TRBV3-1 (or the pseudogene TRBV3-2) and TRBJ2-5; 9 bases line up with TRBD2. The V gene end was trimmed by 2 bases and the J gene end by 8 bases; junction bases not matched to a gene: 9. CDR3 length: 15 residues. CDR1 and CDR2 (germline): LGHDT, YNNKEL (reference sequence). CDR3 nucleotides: TGTGCCAGCAGCCAACCGAGCGGGGGGCTCGGTACCCAGTACTTC. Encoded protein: CASSQPSGGLGTQYF.

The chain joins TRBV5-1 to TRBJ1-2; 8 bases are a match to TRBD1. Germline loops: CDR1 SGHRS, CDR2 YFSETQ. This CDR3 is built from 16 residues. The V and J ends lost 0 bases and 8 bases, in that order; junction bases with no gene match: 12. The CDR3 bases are TGCGCCAGCAGCTTGGACTCGGACAGGGATGAGAGGGGCTACACCTTC. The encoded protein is CASSLDSDRDERGYTF.

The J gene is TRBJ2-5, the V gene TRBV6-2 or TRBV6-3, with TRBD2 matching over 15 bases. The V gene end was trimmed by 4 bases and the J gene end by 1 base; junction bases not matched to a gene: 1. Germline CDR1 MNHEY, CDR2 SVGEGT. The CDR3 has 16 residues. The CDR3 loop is CASSWTSGRAQETQYF. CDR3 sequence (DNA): TGTGCCAGCAGTTGGACTAGCGGGAGGGCCCAAGAGACCCAGTACTTC.

The chain's CDR3 is CASSLTPTGPGNTIYF. The CDR3 DNA sequence: TGTGCCAGCAGCTTGACGCCAACAGGGCCCGGAAACACCATATATTTT. The chain recombines TRBV7-2 with TRBJ1-3; the D gene is possibly TRBD1 (6 bases). V shed 3 bases and J shed 4 bases, with 16 bases lying between them. CDR3 size: 16 residues. CDR1 is SGHTA and CDR2 is FQGNSA in the germline V gene.

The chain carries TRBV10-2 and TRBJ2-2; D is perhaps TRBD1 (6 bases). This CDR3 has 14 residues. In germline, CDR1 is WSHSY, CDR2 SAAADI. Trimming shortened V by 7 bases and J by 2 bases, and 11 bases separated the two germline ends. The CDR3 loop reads CASIDRKNTGELFF. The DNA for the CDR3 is TGCGCCAGCATAGACAGGAAAAACACCGGGGAGCTGTTTTTT.

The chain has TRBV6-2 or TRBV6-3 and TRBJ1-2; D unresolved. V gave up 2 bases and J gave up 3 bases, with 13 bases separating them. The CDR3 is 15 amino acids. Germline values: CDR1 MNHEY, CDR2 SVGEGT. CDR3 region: CASSYTKGGYYGYTF. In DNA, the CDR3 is TGTGCCAGCAGTTACACTAAGGGAGGCTACTATGGCTACACCTTC.

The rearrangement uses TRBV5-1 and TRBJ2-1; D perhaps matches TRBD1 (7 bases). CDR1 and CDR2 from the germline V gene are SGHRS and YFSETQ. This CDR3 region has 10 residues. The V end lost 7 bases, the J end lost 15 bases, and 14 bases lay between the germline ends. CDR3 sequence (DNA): TGCGCCAGCGGCGGGACAGATCTGTTCTTC. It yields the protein CASGGTDLFF. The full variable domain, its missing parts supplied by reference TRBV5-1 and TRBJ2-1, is KAGVTQTPRYLIKTRGQQVTLSCSPISGHRSVSWYQQTPGQGLQFLFEYFSETQRNKGNFPGRFSGRQFSNSRSEMNVSTLELGDSALYLCASGGTDLFFGPGTRLTVL.

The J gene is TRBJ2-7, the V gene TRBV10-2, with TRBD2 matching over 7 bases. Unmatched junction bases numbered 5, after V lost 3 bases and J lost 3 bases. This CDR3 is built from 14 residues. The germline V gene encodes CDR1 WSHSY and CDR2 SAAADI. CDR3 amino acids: CASSESGIGYEQYF. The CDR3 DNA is TGCGCCAGCAGTGAAAGCGGGATAGGCTACGAGCAGTACTTC.

The CDR3 nucleotides read TGTGCCAGCAGCTTGTTCGCAGGGTGGAATTCACCCCTCCACTTT. Its translation is CASSLFAGWNSPLHF. The V and J genes are TRBV5-6 and TRBJ1-6; D is perhaps TRBD1 (5 bases). The germline gives CDR1 SGHDT, CDR2 YYEEEE. The CDR3 extends over 15 amino acids. V shed 1 base and J shed 7 bases, with 12 bases lying between them.

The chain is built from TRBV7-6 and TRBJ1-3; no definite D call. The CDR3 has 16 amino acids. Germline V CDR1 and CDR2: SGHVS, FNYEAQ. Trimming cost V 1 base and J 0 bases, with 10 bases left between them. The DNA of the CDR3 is TGTGCCAGCAGCTTAGGAGGCCGGCTCTCTGGAAACACCATATATTTT. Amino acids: CASSLGGRLSGNTIYF.

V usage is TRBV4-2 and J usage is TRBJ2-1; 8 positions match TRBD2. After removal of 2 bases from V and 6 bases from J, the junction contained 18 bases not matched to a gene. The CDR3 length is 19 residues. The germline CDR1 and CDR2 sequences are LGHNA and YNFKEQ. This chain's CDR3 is CASSQYEASGSSPGNEQFF. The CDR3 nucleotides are TGTGCCAGCAGCCAATATGAGGCCAGCGGGAGTTCCCCGGGCAATGAGCAGTTCTTC.

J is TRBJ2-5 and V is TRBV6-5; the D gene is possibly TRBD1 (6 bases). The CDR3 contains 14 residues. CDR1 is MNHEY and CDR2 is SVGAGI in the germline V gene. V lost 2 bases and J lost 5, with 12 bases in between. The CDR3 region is CASSYGQGKETQYF. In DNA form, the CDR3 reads TGTGCCAGCAGTTACGGGCAGGGGAAGGAGACCCAGTACTTC.

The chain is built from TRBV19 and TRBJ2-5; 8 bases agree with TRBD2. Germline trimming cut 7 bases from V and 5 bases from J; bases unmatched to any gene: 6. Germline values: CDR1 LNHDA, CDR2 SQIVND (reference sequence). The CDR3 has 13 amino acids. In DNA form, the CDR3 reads TGTGCCAGTACGGGGGGGGGCCGGGAGACCCAGTACTTC. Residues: CASTGGGRETQYF.

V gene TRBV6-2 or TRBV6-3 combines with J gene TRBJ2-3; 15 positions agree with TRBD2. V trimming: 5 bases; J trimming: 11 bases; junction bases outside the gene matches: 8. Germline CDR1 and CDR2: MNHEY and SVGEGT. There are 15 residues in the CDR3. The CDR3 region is CASSRRGTSGRMQYF. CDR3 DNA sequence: TGTGCCAGCAGTCGTAGAGGGACTAGCGGGAGGATGCAGTATTTT.

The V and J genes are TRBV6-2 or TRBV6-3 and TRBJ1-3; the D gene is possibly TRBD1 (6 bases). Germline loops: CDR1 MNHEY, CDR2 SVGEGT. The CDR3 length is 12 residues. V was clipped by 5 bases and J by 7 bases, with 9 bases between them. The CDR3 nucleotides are TGTGCCAGCAGTCAGGACAGCAACACCATATATTTT. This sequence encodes CASSQDSNTIYF.

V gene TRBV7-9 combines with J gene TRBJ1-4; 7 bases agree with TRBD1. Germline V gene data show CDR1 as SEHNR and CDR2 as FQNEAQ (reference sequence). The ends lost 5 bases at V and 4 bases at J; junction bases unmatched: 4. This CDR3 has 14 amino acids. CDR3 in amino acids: CASSLRQGNEKLFF. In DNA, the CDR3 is TGTGCCAGCAGCCTTCGACAGGGTAATGAAAAACTGTTTTTT.